A single sample gave rise to the 4 T cell receptor beta chains below, sequenced in a study of T cell responses to AZD1222 COVID-19 vaccine. Using immunoSEQ multiplex PCR, the repertoire was profiled, and TCRdb retains in-frame clones only, with some absent. Of about 140,000 clones listed, more than 80% are singletons. The input for sequencing was peripheral blood, taken 28 days after the second dose of the MenACWY control vaccine. The source of these receptors is an adult who received the MenACWY meningococcal vaccine as a control.

The chain has TRBV2 and TRBJ2-2; D is unclear. CDR1 and CDR2 (germline): SNHLY, FYNNEI. The V gene lost 4 bases and the J gene lost 1 base, with 7 bases spanning the gap. The length of the CDR3 is 14 residues. As DNA, the CDR3 is TGTGCCAGCAGTGCCAATTGGAACACCGGGGAGCTGTTTTTT. This sequence encodes CASSANWNTGELFF.

The chain joins TRBV4-1 to TRBJ2-7; D is undetermined. CDR3 length: 13 amino acids. Germline V gene lookup returns CDR1 MGHRA and CDR2 YSYEKL. Trimming took 0 bases from V and 2 from J, leaving 5 bases between them. The CDR3 region has the DNA TGCGCCAGCAGCCAAGACAGAACCTACGAGCAGTACTTC. This encodes CASSQDRTYEQYF.

This clone was picked up one time. The rearrangement joins TRBV11-3 to TRBJ2-1; 11 nucleotides match TRBD2. J gave up 3 bases and V 0 bases, and 4 bases lay outside the gene matches. This CDR3 is built from 17 residues. Germline V CDR1 and CDR2: SGHNT, YENEEA. The CDR3 spells CASSLDSGLAGYNEQFF. DNA for the CDR3: TGTGCCAGCAGCTTAGACTCAGGACTAGCGGGCTACAATGAGCAGTTCTTC.

Here the CDR3 DNA reads TGTGCCAGCAGCGTCCTAGCGGGGGGACAATTCTCCTACAATGAGCAGTTCTTC. Amino acid sequence: CASSVLAGGQFSYNEQFF. The chain uses TRBV9 and TRBJ2-1, with 11 bases identical to TRBD2. V dropped 2 bases and J dropped 0; count of bases not matched to a gene: 7. Germline V CDR1 and CDR2: SGDLS, YYNGEE. The CDR3 has 18 residues. The full variable domain, rest sourced from reference TRBV9 and TRBJ2-1, is DSGVTQTPKHLITATGQRVTLRCSPRSGDLSVYWYQQSLDQGLQFLIQYYNGEERAKGNILERFSAQQFPDLHSELNLSSLELGDSALYFCASSVLAGGQFSYNEQFFGPGTRLTVL.